The entry below describes one T cell receptor (beta chain). This sample stems from a study of cytomegalovirus exposure and HLA in healthy donors. Study at large: The same platform was used for the 100 to 150 validation repertoires and the approximately 670 first-cohort repertoires, a later analysis reported.

Clones were read by immunoSEQ multiplex PCR, and TCRdb kept only the in-frame ones, dropping some. The data show more than 200,000 clones, approximately 84% seen once. Per germline, CDR1 SNHLY and CDR2 FYNNEI. The CDR3 is 15 amino acids. Trimming cost V 4 bases and J 6 bases; bases outside gene matches: 7. This TCR was sampled from a man between 18 and 35 years old in good health and CMV-seropositive. The chain recombines TRBV2 with TRBJ2-1, with 9 nucleotides matching TRBD2. Source material: PBMCs. CDR3 sequence: CASSALAGGINEQFF. For the CDR3, the DNA is TGTGCCAGCAGTGCACTTGCGGGAGGGATCAATGAGCAGTTCTTC.